This entry concerns a single TCR beta chain. Its target is unknown. Its ends do not fully match the called genes, so a read error is possible. Extraction also yielded germline DNA, while blood RNA was obtained from unsorted whole blood. With 500 ng total RNA as template and a constant-region primer, TCR beta cDNA was made. Researchers made the TCR beta libraries by running three nested multiplex PCR rounds with slightly modified ARM-PCR. A C-beta reverse primer was combined with TRBV1-TRBV30 forward primers in the first two PCR rounds, and each round had 10 cycles. TCRdb itself ran the multiplex PCR reads through MiXCR, one entry per CDR3 protein. The table records about 320,000 distinct CDR3 sequences, around three fifths of them present only once. The entry originates in a study of tumor-infiltrating lymphocytes in primary liver carcinoma. Study in general: All lesions had stage T1-T3 N0M0 and roughly 4 to 11 cm widths.

The CDR3 is 12 amino acids. Findings and caveats of the study: Tumor region pairs shared more overlap than did tumor-adjacent and tumor-blood pairs.

Sequenced input: peripheral blood. The chain combines TRBV12-3 or TRBV12-4 with TRBJ2-1; tentatively, D is TRBD1 (5 bases). This sequence originates from a middle-aged man with primary liver carcinoma and hepatitis B virus infection. CDR3 in DNA: TGTGCCAGCAGCCCAGGGATAGTGGGGAAGCTCTTC. Translated, it gives CASSPGIVGKLF.